This section outlines one T cell receptor (beta chain) sequence together with its context. This record comes from a study of shared T cell receptors in the human thymus. Libraries were prepared by immunoSEQ multiplex PCR; TCRdb keeps only in-frame clonotypes and omits some of them. The profile shows more than 550,000 clones, 75% to 90% of them singletons. V shed 1 base, J shed 5 bases, and the junction held 8 bases outside the gene matches. Germline assignment: CDR1 MGHRA and CDR2 YSYEKL. The CDR3 is made up of 16 amino acids. In addition, the sample was reused for a study of human thymus T cells.

The clonotype was recovered from a girl under three years old with a congenital heart defect. The sample was thymocytes. The chain is built from TRBV4-1 and TRBJ2-5; 9 bases line up with TRBD1. The CDR3 DNA is TGCGCCAGCAGCCAAGGTGGGGACAGGGCATCCGAGACCCAGTACTTC. Translating it yields CASSQGGDRASETQYF.